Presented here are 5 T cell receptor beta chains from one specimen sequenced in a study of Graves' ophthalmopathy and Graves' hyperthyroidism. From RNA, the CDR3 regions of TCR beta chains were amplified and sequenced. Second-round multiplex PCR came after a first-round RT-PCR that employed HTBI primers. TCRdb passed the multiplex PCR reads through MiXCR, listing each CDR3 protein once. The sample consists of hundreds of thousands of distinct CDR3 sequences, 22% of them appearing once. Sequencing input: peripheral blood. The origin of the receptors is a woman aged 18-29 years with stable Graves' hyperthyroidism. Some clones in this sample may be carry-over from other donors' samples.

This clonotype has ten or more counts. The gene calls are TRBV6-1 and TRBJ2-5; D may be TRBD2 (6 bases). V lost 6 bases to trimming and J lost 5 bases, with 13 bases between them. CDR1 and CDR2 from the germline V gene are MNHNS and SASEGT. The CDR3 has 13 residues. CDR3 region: CASSGLSRETQYF. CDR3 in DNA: TGTGCCAGCAGCGGACTATCTCGGGAGACCCAGTACTTC.

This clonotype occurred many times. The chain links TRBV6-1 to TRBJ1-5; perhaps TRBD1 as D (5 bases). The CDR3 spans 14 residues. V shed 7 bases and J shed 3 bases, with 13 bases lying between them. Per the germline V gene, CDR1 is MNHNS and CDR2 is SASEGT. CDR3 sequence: CASTIRGPNQPQHF. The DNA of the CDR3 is TGTGCCAGCACAATCCGGGGACCCAATCAGCCCCAGCATTTT.

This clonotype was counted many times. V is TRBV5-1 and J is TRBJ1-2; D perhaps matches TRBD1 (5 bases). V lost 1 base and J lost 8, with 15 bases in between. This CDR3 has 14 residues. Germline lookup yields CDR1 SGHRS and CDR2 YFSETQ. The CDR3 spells CASSLSQGLGGYTF. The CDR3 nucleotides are TGCGCCAGCAGCTTGAGTCAGGGCTTAGGAGGCTACACCTTC.

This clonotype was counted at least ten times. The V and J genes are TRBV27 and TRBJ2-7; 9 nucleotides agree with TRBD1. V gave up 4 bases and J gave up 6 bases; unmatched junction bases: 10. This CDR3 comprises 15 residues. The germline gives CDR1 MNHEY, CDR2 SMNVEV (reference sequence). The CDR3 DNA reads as TGTGCCAGCAGTTCAACATCCGGGACAGGGCGCGAGCAGTACTTC. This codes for CASSSTSGTGREQYF.

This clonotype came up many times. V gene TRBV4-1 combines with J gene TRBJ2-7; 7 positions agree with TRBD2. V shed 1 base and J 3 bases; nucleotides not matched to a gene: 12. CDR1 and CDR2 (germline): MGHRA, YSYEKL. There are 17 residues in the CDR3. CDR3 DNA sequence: TGCGCCAGCAGCCAAGGGTTGATGGGACTAACCCGCTACGAGCAGTACTTC. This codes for CASSQGLMGLTRYEQYF.